The subject of this entry is one T cell receptor (beta chain). Germline V CDR1 and CDR2: MNHEY, SMNVEV (reference sequence). V lost 5 bases, J lost 3 bases, and 11 bases lay in between. This CDR3 has 13 residues. Roughly 0.45 to 1 ug RNA was reverse transcribed with random hexamers. TCRdb re-called the immunoSEQ multiplex PCR reads through MiXCR, storing one row per CDR3 protein. The data contain about 300,000 distinct CDR3 sequences, about 89% of them singletons. The sample originates from a study of CD8 T cells in Susac syndrome. The sample consisted of CD8+ T cells from PBMCs. This clonotype was sampled from a human donor with multiple sclerosis. The chain employs TRBV27 and TRBJ2-7, with D unresolved. The CDR3 sequence: CASSLTVYYEQYF. The CDR3 DNA reads as TGTGCCAGCAGTCTTACAGTATACTACGAGCAGTACTTC.